One sample yielded the 32 T cell receptor beta chains listed below, sequenced in a study of T cells in Graves' hyperthyroidism and ophthalmopathy. From RNA transcripts, TCR beta CDR3 regions were amplified. Researchers ran a first-round RT-PCR on the TCR CDR3 using the HTBI primer set. One entry per CDR3 protein, called by TCRdb with MiXCR from the multiplex PCR reads. The data hold some 760,000 distinct CDR3 sequences, with around 13% observed a single time. Sequenced input: blood. Receptors were obtained from a woman under 30 with Graves' hyperthyroidism.

This clonotype was seen many times. The chain employs TRBV20-1 and TRBJ2-1; TRBD2 aligns across 7 bases. With 3 bases clipped from V and 3 bases from J, the junction kept 8 bases outside the gene matches. From germline, CDR1 is DFQATT and CDR2 SNEGSKA (reference sequence). The CDR3 length is 15 residues. CDR3 nucleotide sequence: TGCAGTGCTAGGGCCCTAAGCGGGGTCTACAATGAGCAGTTCTTC. Residues: CSARALSGVYNEQFF.

This clonotype came up many times. The CDR3 DNA reads as TGTGCCAGCAGTTTCGCGGGGGGCAGGAGGTATGAGCAGTTCTTC. Encoded protein: CASSFAGGRRYEQFF. The chain uses TRBV28 and TRBJ2-1; 8 nucleotides line up with TRBD2. The CDR3 covers 15 residues. Germline V gene lookup returns CDR1 MDHEN and CDR2 SYDVKM. The trim removed 3 bases at V and 8 bases at J, leaving 9 bases unmatched.

This chain connects TRBV20-1 to TRBJ2-7; 9 nucleotides match TRBD2. This CDR3 has 13 residues. Per the germline V gene, CDR1 is DFQATT and CDR2 is SNEGSKA (reference sequence). Losses at the gene ends were 6 bases for V and 5 bases for J; bases not matched to a gene: 8. The DNA for the CDR3 is TGCAGTGCCTGGGGGCTAGCGGGGAACGAGCAGTACTTC. Translating gives CSAWGLAGNEQYF.

This clonotype was detected ten times or more. CDR3 residues: CASSLGLAGSSYNEQFF. CDR3 coding DNA: TGTGCCAGCAGCCTCGGACTGGCTGGAAGCTCCTACAATGAGCAGTTCTTC. V is TRBV13 and J is TRBJ2-1; D perhaps matches TRBD2 (5 bases). The CDR3 spans 17 residues. V lost 5 bases and J lost 0, with 17 bases in between. Germline assignment: CDR1 PRHDT and CDR2 FYEKMQ (reference sequence).

This clonotype occurred a few times. The chain uses TRBV5-1 and TRBJ1-6; weak D call: TRBD1 (5 bases). The CDR3 runs to 19 residues. V was shortened by 3 bases and J by 7 bases, with 26 bases between the two germline ends. Germline values: CDR1 SGHRS, CDR2 YFSETQ. The CDR3 nucleotides read TGCGCCAGCAGCTACGAGGGTCCGGGGCTCCCCGGAGCGAATTCACCCCTCCACTTT. Translating it yields CASSYEGPGLPGANSPLHF.

The chain links TRBV7-9 to TRBJ2-7; no clear D. The germline V gene has CDR1 SEHNR and CDR2 FQNEAQ (reference sequence). V was trimmed by 2 bases and J by 9 bases, leaving 11 bases between them. The CDR3 is 12 residues long. The chain's CDR3 is CASSLSMGGQYF. The CDR3 coding sequence is TGTGCCAGCAGCTTATCGATGGGCGGGCAGTACTTC.

This clonotype was seen ten or more times. The chain employs TRBV18 and TRBJ1-1; D unclear. The germline CDR1 and CDR2 sequences are KGHSH and LQKENI. There are 13 residues in the CDR3. Trimming stripped 3 bases from V and 2 bases from J, with 7 bases between. CDR3 DNA sequence: TGTGCCAGCTCACCTGAGGGAAACACTGAAGCTTTCTTT. Translated, it gives CASSPEGNTEAFF.

The chain's CDR3 is CSASPRDREETDTQYF. CDR3 nucleotides: TGCAGTGCTAGTCCCCGGGACAGGGAAGAAACAGATACGCAGTATTTT. This chain uses TRBV20-1 with TRBJ2-3, with 9 bases matching TRBD1. Germline V gene sequence: CDR1 DFQATT, CDR2 SNEGSKA (reference sequence). The CDR3 is made up of 16 amino acids. Unmatched junction bases numbered 10, after V lost 3 bases and J lost 3 bases.

CDR3 DNA: TGCGCCAGCCACCAATCCAGTCGCCAGGGGGAGCAGTACTTC. Its protein is CASHQSSRQGEQYF. The chain links TRBV5-1 to TRBJ2-7; TRBD1 is a possible D gene (6 bases). The CDR3 has 14 amino acids. V lost 7 bases to trimming and J lost 7 bases, with 21 bases between them. Per the germline V gene, CDR1 is SGHRS and CDR2 is YFSETQ.

This clonotype showed up just a few times. The chain links TRBV7-3 to TRBJ2-3; 7 nucleotides align to TRBD2. From germline, CDR1 is SGHTA and CDR2 FQGTGA. Trimming removed 5 bases from V and 2 bases from J; junction bases left unmatched: 13. This CDR3 has 17 amino acids. This CDR3 is CASSPPGLAELTDTQYF. The CDR3 nucleotides read TGTGCCAGCAGCCCCCCGGGGCTAGCGGAACTCACAGATACGCAGTATTTT.

In regard to this clonotype: It may be a read error: a sequence one base away is much more abundant. This chain links TRBV11-2 with TRBJ2-7, with 7 positions matching TRBD2. Per the germline V gene, CDR1 is SGHAT and CDR2 is FQNNGV. The CDR3 totals 14 residues. The CDR3 coding sequence is TGTGCCGGCAGCTTACCGGGACTACCCTACGAGCAGTACTTC. Its protein product is CAGSLPGLPYEQYF.

Many counts were recorded for this clonotype. The rearrangement uses TRBV11-1 and TRBJ2-7, with a weak D call TRBD1 (5 bases). From germline, CDR1 is SGHAT and CDR2 FQDESV (reference sequence). The CDR3 covers 14 residues. The V gene lost 2 bases and the J gene lost 4 bases, with 12 bases spanning the gap. In nucleotides, the CDR3 is TGTGCCAGCAGCTTACCGCGACAGCCTTACGAGCAGTACTTC. Translated, it gives CASSLPRQPYEQYF. Using reference TRBV11-1 and TRBJ2-7 for the parts outside the CDR3, the full variable domain is EAEVAQSPRYKITEKSQAVAFWCDPISGHATLYWYRQILGQGPELLVQFQDESVVDDSQLPKDRFSAERLKGVDSTLKIQPAELGDSAMYLCASSLPRQPYEQYFGPGTRLTVT.

This rearrangement joins TRBV20-1 to TRBJ2-7; D gene uncertain. The germline V gene has CDR1 DFQATT and CDR2 SNEGSKA (reference sequence). The CDR3 length is 12 residues. V lost 6 bases to trimming and J lost 3 bases, with 12 bases between them. As DNA, the CDR3 is TGCAGTGCCCGGGTCCCACGCTACGAGCAGTACTTC. It is translated as CSARVPRYEQYF.

This clonotype showed up just a few times. V and J are TRBV20-1 and TRBJ2-5; D tentatively fits TRBD1 or TRBD2 (6 bases each). From germline, CDR1 is DFQATT and CDR2 SNEGSKA (reference sequence). The CDR3 consists of 12 residues. The CDR3, as DNA: TGCCGCCAAGGGGGAGGTCAAGAGACCCAGTACTTC. Protein product: CRQGGGQETQYF.

This clonotype was seen ten or more times. The chain combines TRBV20-1 with TRBJ2-7, with 10 bases matching TRBD1. Germline-derived CDR1 and CDR2 are DFQATT and SNEGSKA (reference sequence). CDR3 size: 15 residues. The V gene end was trimmed by 5 bases and the J gene end by 3 bases; junction bases not matched to a gene: 10. CDR3 DNA: TGCAGTGCTCCGAATTCCGGGACAGGGGACTACGAGCAGTACTTC. It yields the protein CSAPNSGTGDYEQYF.

This clonotype was counted many times. The chain carries TRBV11-2 and TRBJ2-7; D call uncertain. V dropped 5 bases and J dropped 2 bases, with 22 bases sitting between them. Germline V gene lookup returns CDR1 SGHAT and CDR2 FQNNGV. This CDR3 comprises 17 residues. The CDR3 spells CASSPSRHILRAYEQYF. The CDR3 DNA reads TGTGCCAGCAGCCCATCCAGGCACATCCTACGAGCCTACGAGCAGTACTTC.

The V call is TRBV15, the J call TRBJ1-1; D gene unclear. Germline V lookup: CDR1 LNHNV, CDR2 YYDKDF (reference sequence). Deletions cut 4 bases from V and 3 bases from J, with 6 bases between. The CDR3 has 12 amino acids. CDR3 sequence (DNA): TGTGCCACCAGCACCGGATACACTGAAGCTTTCTTT. It is translated as CATSTGYTEAFF.

The chain employs TRBV24-1 and TRBJ2-3; TRBD2 matches 9 bases. The V and J ends lost 5 bases and 4 bases, in that order; junction bases with no gene match: 3. This CDR3 is built from 14 residues. CDR1 KGHDR and CDR2 SFDVKD come from the germline V gene. DNA for the CDR3: TGTGCCACCAGTGCCCAGCGGGGGGCAGATACGCAGTATTTT. The encoded protein is CATSAQRGADTQYF.

This clonotype was seen ten or more times. This chain joins TRBV12-3 or TRBV12-4 and TRBJ2-1, with D hard to call. This CDR3 is 13 amino acids long. V lost 8 bases and J lost 7, with 15 bases in between. The CDR3 DNA follows: TGTGCCAGCCGTATGGATTACGGGAATGAGCAGTTCTTC. Amino acids: CASRMDYGNEQFF.

The chain links TRBV30 to TRBJ2-1, with TRBD2 as a possible D gene (6 bases). The germline V gene has CDR1 GTSNPN and CDR2 SVGIG (reference sequence). The CDR3 spans 13 residues. The germline V and J ends were trimmed by 0 bases and 7 bases, with 10 bases remaining between them. This chain's CDR3 is CAWSVTAGNEQFF. CDR3 coding DNA: TGTGCCTGGAGTGTGACGGCGGGAAATGAGCAGTTCTTC.

The genes are TRBV20-1 and TRBJ2-1, with 8 nucleotides matching TRBD2. This CDR3 is 14 amino acids long. Germline V gene data show CDR1 as DFQATT and CDR2 as SNEGSKA (reference sequence). With V trimmed by 6 bases and J by 11 bases, 15 bases remained unmatched. Written as DNA, the CDR3 is TGCAGTGCAAATACCGGGACTAGTGGCCTGCAGCAGTTCTTC. It codes for CSANTGTSGLQQFF.

This clonotype showed up just a few times. The genes are TRBV10-2 and TRBJ2-2; 12 nucleotides agree with TRBD2. CDR1 and CDR2 from the germline V gene are WSHSY and SAAADI. The trim removed 6 bases at V and 4 bases at J, leaving 6 bases unmatched. This CDR3 has 16 amino acids. The CDR3 DNA is TGCGCCAGCAGGAGACTAGCGGGAGTAGGCACCGGGGAGCTGTTTTTT. Its translation: CASRRLAGVGTGELFF.

This clonotype was found once. V usage is TRBV4-2 and J usage is TRBJ1-3; D is undetermined. Per the germline V gene, CDR1 is LGHNA and CDR2 is YNFKEQ. The CDR3 spans 15 residues. Trimming cost V 0 bases and J 4 bases, with 10 bases left between them. CDR3 sequence reads: CASSQDSAPGNTIYF. The CDR3 DNA is TGTGCCAGCAGCCAAGATTCCGCCCCAGGAAACACCATATATTTT.

This clonotype appeared many times. This chain uses TRBV12-3 or TRBV12-4 with TRBJ1-5; unclear D gene. Trimming removed 6 bases from V and 9 bases from J, with 12 bases in between. CDR3 length: 12 amino acids. The CDR3 is CASSLYLGPQHF. In DNA form, the CDR3 reads TGTGCCAGCAGCTTGTACCTTGGGCCCCAGCATTTT.

The rearrangement links TRBV14 to TRBJ2-1; D ambiguous. Germline CDR1 and CDR2: SGHDN and FVKESK. The CDR3 totals 16 residues. With 1 base removed from V and 6 bases from J, the gap between germline ends came to 16 bases. The CDR3 spells CASSQGRLGYGNEQFF. CDR3 coding DNA: TGTGCCAGCAGCCAAGGGAGATTGGGGTACGGCAATGAGCAGTTCTTC.

This clonotype was observed a few times. V is TRBV18 and J is TRBJ2-1; tentative D call: TRBD2 (6 bases). From germline, CDR1 is KGHSH and CDR2 LQKENI. CDR3 size: 17 residues. V dropped 3 bases and J dropped 5 bases, with 20 bases sitting between them. The CDR3 region has the DNA TGTGCCAGCTCACCCCGACCGGGACTTCATCTACACAATGAGCAGTTCTTC. Residues: CASSPRPGLHLHNEQFF.

This clonotype was recorded a few times. The V call is TRBV10-1, the J call TRBJ2-2; no clear D gene. V was shortened by 0 bases and J by 3 bases, with 2 bases between the two germline ends. Germline V gene data show CDR1 as WNHNN and CDR2 as SYGVQD (reference sequence). The CDR3 runs to 13 residues. The CDR3 spells CASSESYTGELFF. CDR3 sequence (DNA): TGCGCCAGCAGTGAGTCTTACACCGGGGAGCTGTTTTTT.

This clonotype was recorded a few times. CDR3 DNA sequence: TGTGCCACCGCCCTAGCTGCGAACACCGGGGAGCTGTTTTTT. Its protein product is CATALAANTGELFF. The chain combines TRBV10-3 with TRBJ2-2; maybe TRBD2 (5 bases). CDR3 length equals 14 residues. Trimming took 10 bases from V and 0 from J, leaving 12 bases between them. CDR1 ENHRY and CDR2 SYGVKD come from the germline V gene.

This clonotype was recorded many times. CDR3 protein: CASSAYGGRMGEKLFF. CDR3 DNA sequence: TGTGCCAGCAGTGCCTATGGGGGGCGGATGGGTGAAAAACTGTTTTTT. The chain links TRBV2 to TRBJ1-4; a possible D gene is TRBD1 (6 bases). CDR3 length: 16 amino acids. Trimming took 4 bases from V and 7 from J, leaving 19 bases between them. Germline V lookup: CDR1 SNHLY, CDR2 FYNNEI. Looking up the rest from reference TRBV2 and TRBJ1-4 gives the full variable domain: EPEVTQTPSHQVTQMGQEVILRCVPISNHLYFYWYRQILGQKVEFLVSFYNNEISEKSEIFDDQFSVERPDGSNFTLKIRSTKLEDSAMYFCASSAYGGRMGEKLFFGSGTQLSVL.

V and J are TRBV29-1 and TRBJ1-2, with a weak D call TRBD1 (6 bases). This CDR3 spans 14 amino acids. The germline V gene encodes CDR1 SQVTM and CDR2 ANQGSEA. Trimming took off 4 bases at V and 4 bases at J, with 16 bases between the two ends. The CDR3 here is CSVVGDTFAYGYTF. CDR3 sequence (DNA): TGCAGCGTTGTGGGGGACACCTTTGCCTATGGCTACACCTTC.

The J gene is TRBJ1-4, the V gene TRBV20-1; no clear D gene. Trimming removed 0 bases from V and 10 bases from J, with 9 bases in between. The CDR3 loop spans 12 amino acids. The germline V gene has CDR1 DFQATT and CDR2 SNEGSKA (reference sequence). DNA for the CDR3: TGCAGTGCTAGAGATAAGGATGGAAAACTGTTTTTT. It codes for CSARDKDGKLFF.

This clonotype was seen ten or more times. The chain is built from TRBV12-3 or TRBV12-4 and TRBJ2-7; 8 nucleotides match TRBD2. With 6 bases clipped from V and 2 bases from J, the junction kept 6 bases outside the gene matches. CDR3 size: 14 residues. The CDR3 region is CASSLSGIPYEQYF. CDR3 coding DNA: TGTGCCAGCAGCCTTAGCGGGATCCCCTACGAGCAGTACTTC.